A single T cell receptor beta chain is shown here with its context. CDR1 and CDR2 (germline): LNHNV, YYDKDF (reference sequence). There are 15 residues in the CDR3. Trimming stripped 0 bases from V and 8 bases from J, with 14 bases between. Assignments of participants to cohorts depended upon their own reported clinical history. The data belong to a study of blood T cell repertoires in COVID-19. Background on the study: Spain, Italy and the United States supplied samples that represented acute and convalescent COVID-19.

Original analysis: Nucleated cell counts were estimated from reference gene primer amplification. Assay used: immunoSEQ multiplex PCR; TCRdb lists only in-frame clones, some missing. The V and J calls and clone size were taken over from that table, and D and trimming were inferred from the DNA. The data hold some 300,000 clones, with 90% observed a single time. This TCR derives from a woman younger than 30 with acute COVID-19. The rearrangement uses TRBV15 and TRBJ1-3; tentative D call: TRBD1 (5 bases). Sequencing was carried out using PBMCs or T cells enriched from blood (not recorded which). Written as DNA, the CDR3 is TGTGCCACCAGCAGAGATCCGGGCAGGGAAGACACCATATATTTT. This gives the protein CATSRDPGREDTIYF.